The next 30 T cell receptor beta chains were all read from a single sample in a study of regulatory T cells in long-lasting Graves disease (dated by TCRdb to the early 2020s). The time point label here, explained by the study, means: newly diagnosed GD, antithyroid drugs for less than 3 months. For both TCR sequencing and RNA sequencing, RNA was extracted from PBMCs using TRIzol. Libraries were constructed by multiplex PCR. The sequencing machine was an Illumina HiSeq 4000. CDR3 regions were amplified by Arm-PCR with iRepertoire HTBI primers to construct TCR beta libraries. The public reads were reprocessed in TCRdb via fastp at Q25 and MiXCR, keeping in-frame beta chains. Merged by CDR3 protein, the rows form single entries marked with the most common genes and DNA. This sample gives some 220,000 distinct CDR3 sequences in total; 15% to 20% of them show up just once. The ten biggest clones cover about an eighth of the sample.

The same sample was also studied in work on T cells in Graves' hyperthyroidism and ophthalmopathy.

The specimen was peripheral blood mononuclear cells (PBMCs), collected at new diagnosis, from a patient treated with antithyroid drugs. The receptor set was obtained from a woman aged 25 to 39 with Graves disease. Donor details come from another sample of the same person, matched by shared clones.

As concerns this clonotype: With a much larger clone just one base away, this may be a read error. The chain carries TRBV20-1 and TRBJ1-1, with TRBD1 identical over 7 bases. The CDR3 runs 17 residues. Losses at the gene ends were 2 bases for V and 4 bases for J; bases not matched to a gene: 16. Per the germline V gene, CDR1 is DFQATT and CDR2 is SNEGSKA (reference sequence). The CDR3 region has the DNA TGCAGTGCTAGACACAATGATAGGGGGCGCCGAATCACTGAAGCTTTCTTT. Its translation is CSARHNDRGRRITEAFF.

This clonotype has at least ten counts. The chain carries TRBV10-3 and TRBJ1-2; D remains unclear. Trimming left V 1 base short and J 6 bases short, with 6 bases between. The CDR3 contains 12 residues. The germline V gene encodes CDR1 ENHRY and CDR2 SYGVKD. CDR3 sequence reads: CAISELRDGYTF. DNA of the CDR3: TGTGCCATCAGTGAGTTAAGGGATGGCTACACCTTC.

CDR3 in amino acids: CASSEGGVQPQHF. As DNA, the CDR3 is TGTGCCAGCAGTGAGGGCGGGGTGCAGCCCCAGCATTTT. The chain employs TRBV25-1 and TRBJ1-5, with no clear D. The V gene lost 3 bases and the J gene lost 7 bases, with 10 bases spanning the gap. This CDR3 is 13 amino acids long. Per the germline V gene, CDR1 is MGHDK and CDR2 is SYGVNS.

This clonotype has ten or more counts. This rearrangement joins TRBV6-1 to TRBJ2-5; 14 bases align to TRBD2. The germline V gene has CDR1 MNHNS and CDR2 SASEGT. The ends lost 3 bases at V and 3 bases at J; junction bases unmatched: 9. The CDR3 covers 18 residues. The CDR3 nucleotides read TGTGCCAGCAGTGATGGGGGCCGACTAGCGGGAGGGGAAGAGACCCAGTACTTC. Encoded protein: CASSDGGRLAGGEETQYF.

This clonotype was counted ten times or more. The chain recombines TRBV28 with TRBJ1-2; TRBD1 aligns across 9 bases. CDR1 is MDHEN, CDR2 SYDVKM, per germline. J gave up 5 bases and V 3 bases, and 7 bases lay outside the gene matches. The CDR3 is 15 amino acids. CDR3 region: CASSFPLGQGYGYTF. The CDR3 DNA reads as TGTGCCAGCAGTTTCCCCCTCGGACAGGGGTATGGCTACACCTTC.

Ten or more counts support this clonotype. This chain links TRBV14 with TRBJ2-5, with D perhaps matching TRBD2 (5 bases). The length of the CDR3 is 16 residues. V lost 3 bases and J 4 bases, leaving 18 bases between the germline ends. Germline lookup yields CDR1 SGHDN and CDR2 FVKESK. In nucleotides, the CDR3 is TGTGCCAGCAGCCACCTTCAAGGGCCGGGAAGAGAGACCCAGTACTTC. Protein sequence: CASSHLQGPGRETQYF.

About this clonotype itself: A much larger clone lies a single base off, so this may be a read error. This sequence joins TRBV6-2 or TRBV6-3 and TRBJ1-1; 10 bases fit TRBD1. The V gene's germline CDR1 is MNHEY and CDR2 SVGEGT. This CDR3 spans 17 amino acids. CDR3 nucleotides: TGTTCCAACAAACCGGGACAGGGGAAGGCCATGAACACTGAAGCTTTCTTT. This sequence encodes CSNKPGQGKAMNTEAFF.

This clonotype was counted at least ten times. The rearrangement links TRBV20-1 to TRBJ2-1; 9 bases agree with TRBD2. Trimming removed 3 bases from V and 8 bases from J; junction bases left unmatched: 8. CDR1 and CDR2 (germline): DFQATT, SNEGSKA (reference sequence). This CDR3 region has 14 residues. The CDR3 region is CSASIGREGDEQFF. CDR3 DNA sequence: TGCAGTGCTAGCATTGGGCGGGAGGGTGATGAGCAGTTCTTC.

The table lists this clonotype with many counts. This chain connects TRBV6-1 to TRBJ1-6; D is unclear. The CDR3 spans 13 residues. Per germline, CDR1 MNHNS and CDR2 SASEGT. V gave up 7 bases and J gave up 3 bases, with 7 bases separating them. CDR3 sequence (DNA): TGTGCCAGCAACGCGGACTATAATTCACCCCTCCACTTT. Residues: CASNADYNSPLHF.

At least ten counts were recorded for this clonotype. The chain links TRBV5-5 to TRBJ1-1; unclear D gene. Germline values: CDR1 SGHKS, CDR2 YYEKEE (reference sequence). This CDR3 is built from 13 residues. Trimming left V 4 bases short and J 0 bases short, with 7 bases between. The CDR3 sequence: CASSRSLNTEAFF. For the CDR3, the DNA is TGTGCCAGCAGCCGGAGCTTGAACACTGAAGCTTTCTTT.

This clonotype appeared a few times. CDR3 sequence (DNA): TGCGCCAGCAGCCAACCTAGGGACAGGGTCTCGGACACTGAAGCTTTCTTT. It encodes CASSQPRDRVSDTEAFF. The J gene is TRBJ1-1, the V gene TRBV4-1; TRBD1 matches 9 bases. V was clipped by 2 bases and J by 3 bases; unmatched bases: 10. CDR1 and CDR2 from the germline V gene are MGHRA and YSYEKL. CDR3 length: 17 residues.

This clonotype was detected a few times. J is TRBJ2-1 and V is TRBV30, with 9 bases fitting TRBD2. The ends lost 5 bases at V and 3 bases at J; junction bases unmatched: 32. The CDR3 has 23 amino acids. Germline CDR1 is GTSNPN and CDR2 is SVGIG (reference sequence). The CDR3 sequence is CAWPRYGATLGGRALRVYNEQFF. The CDR3 DNA reads as TGTGCCTGGCCAAGATACGGAGCCACTCTTGGCGGGAGGGCCCTGAGGGTCTACAATGAGCAGTTCTTC.

V is TRBV28 and J is TRBJ1-5; 11 positions match TRBD1. CDR1 is MDHEN, CDR2 SYDVKM, per germline. CDR3 length equals 17 residues. Unmatched junction bases numbered 13, after V lost 3 bases and J lost 9 bases. CDR3 sequence reads: CASSLDRGRRADRPQHF. CDR3 nucleotide sequence: TGTGCCAGCAGTTTGGACAGGGGGCGCAGGGCGGATAGGCCCCAGCATTTT.

This clonotype was detected many times. The chain carries TRBV5-1 and TRBJ2-5; perhaps TRBD1 as D (7 bases). Germline values: CDR1 SGHRS, CDR2 YFSETQ. The CDR3 consists of 15 residues. Trimming cost V 4 bases and J 5 bases, with 18 bases left between them. For the CDR3, the DNA is TGCGCCAGCAGCCTTGGGACAGCGGGTCGGGAGACCCAGTACTTC. Protein sequence: CASSLGTAGRETQYF.

This clonotype was detected ten times or more. The chain couples TRBV9 to TRBJ2-7; no clear D. Trimming left V 0 bases short and J 0 bases short, with 10 bases between. CDR3 size: 15 residues. Germline V gene lookup returns CDR1 SGDLS and CDR2 YYNGEE. CDR3 in amino acids: CASSVAAGTSYEQYF. The CDR3 coding sequence is TGTGCCAGCAGCGTAGCGGCAGGAACCTCCTACGAGCAGTACTTC.

About this clonotype: A far larger clone is only one base removed, so a read error is likely. The rearrangement uses TRBV5-1 and TRBJ1-6; 9 bases line up with TRBD1. Germline V gene data show CDR1 as SGHRS and CDR2 as YFSETQ. This CDR3 is 14 amino acids long. Written as DNA, the CDR3 is TGTGTCAGCAGCTCCGGACAGGGGAATTCACCCCTCCACTTT. The encoded protein is CVSSSGQGNSPLHF.

This clonotype was observed a single time. A much larger clonotype is one base distant, so this may be a read error. The genes are TRBV18 and TRBJ2-5; D tentatively fits TRBD1 or TRBD2 (5 bases each). Germline CDR1 is KGHSH and CDR2 is LQKENI. The CDR3 covers 14 residues. Here the CDR3 reads CASSPRRDQATQYF. Here the CDR3 DNA reads TGTGCCAGCTCCCCCCGCAGGGACCAAGCGACCCAGTACTTC. The full variable domain, rest sourced from reference TRBV18 and TRBJ2-5, is NAGVMQNPRHLVRRRGQEARLRCSPMKGHSHVYWYRQLPEEGLKFMVYLQKENIIDESGMPKERFSAEFPKEGPSILRIQQVVRGDSAAYFCASSPRRDQATQYFGPGTRLLVL.

This clonotype was seen ten or more times. The V gene is TRBV27, the J gene TRBJ2-7; the D gene is possibly TRBD1 (6 bases). Germline CDR1 and CDR2: MNHEY and SMNVEV (reference sequence). V lost 3 bases to trimming and J lost 2 bases, with 23 bases between them. The CDR3 runs to 18 residues. In nucleotides, the CDR3 is TGTGCCAGCAGTTTCAAGACAGGTAGGGCGCAACTTGCCTACGAGCAGTACTTC. Its protein is CASSFKTGRAQLAYEQYF.

This clonotype was observed many times. The chain employs TRBV7-2 and TRBJ1-4, with 10 bases identical to TRBD1. Germline V CDR1 and CDR2: SGHTA, FQGNSA. CDR3 length: 16 amino acids. V gave up 3 bases and J gave up 3 bases; unmatched junction bases: 4. DNA for the CDR3: TGTGCCAGCAGCTTTCGACAGGGGGCGGCTAATGAAAAACTGTTTTTT. Its protein is CASSFRQGAANEKLFF.

In its sample, this clonotype was seen many times. The rearrangement joins TRBV7-2 to TRBJ1-2; possibly TRBD1 for D (5 bases). From germline, CDR1 is SGHTA and CDR2 FQGNSA. Between the trimmed V and J ends, which lost 2 bases and 8 bases, there was a span of 12 bases. The CDR3 runs to 13 residues. The CDR3 loop reads CASSLLGGVGYTF. The CDR3, as DNA: TGTGCCAGCAGCTTACTCGGAGGGGTCGGCTACACCTTC.

This clonotype has ten or more counts. The genes are TRBV30 and TRBJ2-2; TRBD2 matches 14 bases. The CDR3 is 17 residues long. Germline CDR1 is GTSNPN and CDR2 is SVGIG (reference sequence). The J segment lost 8 bases and the V segment lost 3 bases, leaving 11 bases of the junction unmatched. The CDR3 DNA reads as TGTGCCTGGAGGGGAACCGGGACTAGCGGGGGACTGGGGGAGCTGTTTTTT. Amino acid sequence: CAWRGTGTSGGLGELFF.

This clonotype was seen once. The V and J genes are TRBV12-3 or TRBV12-4 and TRBJ2-1, with no clear D. V lost 7 bases to trimming and J lost 1 base, with 11 bases between them. CDR3 length: 14 residues. The CDR3 protein is CASTLLGSYNEQFF. In nucleotides, the CDR3 is TGTGCCAGCACTCTCTTAGGGTCCTACAATGAGCAGTTCTTC.

This clonotype was observed at least ten times. The chain links TRBV19 to TRBJ2-3; a weak D match, TRBD2 (7 bases). Trimming took off 7 bases at V and 6 bases at J, with 23 bases between the two ends. Per germline, CDR1 LNHDA and CDR2 SQIVND (reference sequence). This CDR3 is 16 amino acids long. CDR3 protein: CASMRRGGAAFDTQYF. DNA of the CDR3: TGTGCCAGTATGAGGCGAGGGGGGGCCGCATTCGATACGCAGTATTTT.

This clonotype was found many times. V is TRBV11-2 and J is TRBJ2-2, with no clear D. The V and J ends lost 3 bases and 4 bases respectively, with 0 bases between them. The CDR3 sequence is 11 residues long. Germline V gene lookup returns CDR1 SGHAT and CDR2 FQNNGV. The CDR3 DNA is TGTGCCAGCAGCTTCACCGGGGAGCTGTTTTTT. Protein product: CASSFTGELFF.

This clonotype was counted many times. J is TRBJ1-1 and V is TRBV6-2 or TRBV6-3, with D perhaps TRBD1 (5 bases). Germline V gene data show CDR1 as MNHEY and CDR2 as SVGEGT. With 5 bases removed from V and 4 bases from J, the gap between germline ends came to 20 bases. There are 16 residues in the CDR3. CDR3: CASSDLSGGVGTEAFF. Here the CDR3 DNA reads TGTGCCAGCAGTGACCTATCGGGGGGGGTGGGCACTGAAGCTTTCTTT.

The table lists this clonotype with a few counts. Being one base from a much bigger clone, this may be a read error. The V and J genes are TRBV12-3 or TRBV12-4 and TRBJ2-1; possible D gene TRBD2, 6 bases. CDR3 length: 12 residues. V lost 5 bases, J lost 10 bases, and 12 bases lay in between. The CDR3 spells CASSPSLAEQFF. CDR3 nucleotide sequence: TGTGCCAGCAGTCCCTCTCTAGCGGAGCAGTTCTTC.

This clonotype was seen ten or more times. The chain uses TRBV28 and TRBJ1-2; D is unresolved. Between the trimmed V and J ends, which lost 2 bases and 4 bases, there was a span of 5 bases. CDR1 is MDHEN, CDR2 SYDVKM, per germline. This CDR3 spans 12 amino acids. The CDR3 region has the DNA TGTGCCAGCAGTTTACCCCTCTATGGCTACACCTTC. This encodes CASSLPLYGYTF.

The table lists this clonotype with many counts. The chain couples TRBV2 to TRBJ1-5; D remains ambiguous. The germline V gene has CDR1 SNHLY and CDR2 FYNNEI. This CDR3 is built from 13 residues. V shed 7 bases and J shed 3 bases, with 10 bases lying between them. Here the CDR3 reads CASTREYNQPQHF. CDR3 DNA: TGTGCCAGCACCAGAGAGTACAATCAGCCCCAGCATTTT.

This clonotype has just a few counts. The chain combines TRBV5-5 with TRBJ2-7, with D possibly matching TRBD1 (5 bases). Between the trimmed V and J ends, which lost 0 bases and 0 bases, there was a span of 7 bases. This CDR3 has 14 amino acids. Germline V gene lookup returns CDR1 SGHKS and CDR2 YYEKEE (reference sequence). The chain's CDR3 is CASSLEQASYEQYF. The CDR3 DNA sequence: TGTGCCAGCAGCTTGGAACAGGCCTCCTACGAGCAGTACTTC.

The V gene is TRBV30, the J gene TRBJ2-1; TRBD1 might be the D (6 bases). Germline lookup yields CDR1 GTSNPN and CDR2 SVGIG (reference sequence). The CDR3 runs to 15 residues. Trimming stripped 2 bases from V and 5 bases from J, with 16 bases between. The DNA of the CDR3 is TGTGCCTGGAGTACGGGAACAGGGTGGGACAATGAGCAGTTCTTC. This translates into CAWSTGTGWDNEQFF.